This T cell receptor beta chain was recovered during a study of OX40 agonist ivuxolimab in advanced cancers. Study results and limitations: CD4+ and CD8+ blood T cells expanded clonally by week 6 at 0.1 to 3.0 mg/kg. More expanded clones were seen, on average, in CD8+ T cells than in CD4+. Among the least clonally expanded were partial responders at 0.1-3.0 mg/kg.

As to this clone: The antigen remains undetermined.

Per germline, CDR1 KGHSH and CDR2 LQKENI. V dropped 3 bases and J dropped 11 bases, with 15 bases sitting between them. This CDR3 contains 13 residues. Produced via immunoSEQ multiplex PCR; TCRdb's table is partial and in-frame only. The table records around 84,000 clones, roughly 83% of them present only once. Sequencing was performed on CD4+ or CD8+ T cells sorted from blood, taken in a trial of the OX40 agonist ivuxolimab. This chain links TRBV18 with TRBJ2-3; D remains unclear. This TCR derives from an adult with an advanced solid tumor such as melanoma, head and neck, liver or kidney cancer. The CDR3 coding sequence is TGTGCCAGCTCACCCGTGGCCGGTTCGGAGCAGTATTTT. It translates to CASSPVAGSEQYF. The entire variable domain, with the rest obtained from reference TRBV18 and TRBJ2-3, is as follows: NAGVMQNPRHLVRRRGQEARLRCSPMKGHSHVYWYRQLPEEGLKFMVYLQKENIIDESGMPKERFSAEFPKEGPSILRIQQVVRGDSAAYFCASSPVAGSEQYFGPGTRLTVL.